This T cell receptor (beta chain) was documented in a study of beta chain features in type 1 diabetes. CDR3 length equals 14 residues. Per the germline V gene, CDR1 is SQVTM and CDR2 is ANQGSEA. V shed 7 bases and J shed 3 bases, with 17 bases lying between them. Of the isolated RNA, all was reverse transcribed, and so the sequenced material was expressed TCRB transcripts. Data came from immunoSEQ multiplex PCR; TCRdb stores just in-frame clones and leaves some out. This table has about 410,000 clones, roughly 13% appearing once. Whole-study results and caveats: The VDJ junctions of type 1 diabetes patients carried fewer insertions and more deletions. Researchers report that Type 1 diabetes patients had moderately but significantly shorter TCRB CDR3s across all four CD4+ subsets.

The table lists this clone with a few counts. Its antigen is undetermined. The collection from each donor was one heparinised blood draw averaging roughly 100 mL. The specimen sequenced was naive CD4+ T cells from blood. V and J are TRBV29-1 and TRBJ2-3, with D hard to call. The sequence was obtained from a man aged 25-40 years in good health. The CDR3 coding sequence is TGCAGCGGCCGAGTAGGGCTGGGGACAGATACGCAGTATTTT. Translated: CSGRVGLGTDTQYF.